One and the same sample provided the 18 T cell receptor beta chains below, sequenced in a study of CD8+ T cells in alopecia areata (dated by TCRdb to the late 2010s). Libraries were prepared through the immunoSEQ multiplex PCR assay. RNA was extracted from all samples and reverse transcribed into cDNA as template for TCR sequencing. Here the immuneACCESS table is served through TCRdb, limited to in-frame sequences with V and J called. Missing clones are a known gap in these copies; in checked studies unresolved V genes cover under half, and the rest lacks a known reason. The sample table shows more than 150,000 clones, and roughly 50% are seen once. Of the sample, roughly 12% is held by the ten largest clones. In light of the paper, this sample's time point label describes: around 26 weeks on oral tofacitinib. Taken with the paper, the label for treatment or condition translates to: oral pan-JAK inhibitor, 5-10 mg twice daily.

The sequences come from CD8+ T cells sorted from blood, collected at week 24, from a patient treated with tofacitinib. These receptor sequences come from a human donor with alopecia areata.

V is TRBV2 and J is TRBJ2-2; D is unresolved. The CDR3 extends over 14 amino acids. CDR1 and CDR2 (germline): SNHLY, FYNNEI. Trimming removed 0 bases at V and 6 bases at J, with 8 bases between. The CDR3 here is CASSEAHGPGELFF. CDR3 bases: TGTGCCAGCAGTGAAGCGCATGGGCCCGGGGAGCTGTTTTTT.

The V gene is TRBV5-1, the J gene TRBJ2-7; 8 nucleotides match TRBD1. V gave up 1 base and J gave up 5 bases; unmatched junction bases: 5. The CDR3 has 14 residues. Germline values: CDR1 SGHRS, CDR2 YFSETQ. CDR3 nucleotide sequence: TGCGCCAGCAGCTTGCGGCAGGGGGCCAACGAGCAGTACTTC. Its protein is CASSLRQGANEQYF.

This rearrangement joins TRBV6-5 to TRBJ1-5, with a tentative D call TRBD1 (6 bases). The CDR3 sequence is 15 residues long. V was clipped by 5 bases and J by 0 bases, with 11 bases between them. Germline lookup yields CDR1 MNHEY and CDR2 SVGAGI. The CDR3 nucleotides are TGTGCCAGCAGTCAACAGGGAGATAGCAATCAGCCCCAGCATTTT. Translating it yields CASSQQGDSNQPQHF.

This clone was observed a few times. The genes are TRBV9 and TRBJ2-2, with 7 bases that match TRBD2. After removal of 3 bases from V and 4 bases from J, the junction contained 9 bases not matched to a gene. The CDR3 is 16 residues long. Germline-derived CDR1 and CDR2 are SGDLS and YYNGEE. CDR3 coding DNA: TGTGCCAGCAGCGGACTTGGCGGGGGAGCCACCGGGGAGCTGTTTTTT. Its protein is CASSGLGGGATGELFF. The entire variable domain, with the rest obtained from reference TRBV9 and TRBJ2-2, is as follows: DSGVTQTPKHLITATGQRVTLRCSPRSGDLSVYWYQQSLDQGLQFLIQYYNGEERAKGNILERFSAQQFPDLHSELNLSSLELGDSALYFCASSGLGGGATGELFFGEGSRLTVL.

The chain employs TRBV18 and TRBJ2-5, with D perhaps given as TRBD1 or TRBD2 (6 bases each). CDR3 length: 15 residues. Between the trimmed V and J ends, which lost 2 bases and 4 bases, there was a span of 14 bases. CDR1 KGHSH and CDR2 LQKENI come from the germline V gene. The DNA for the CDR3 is TGTGCCAGCTCACCAGAGGGGGGCGCAGTAGAGACCCAGTACTTC. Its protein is CASSPEGGAVETQYF. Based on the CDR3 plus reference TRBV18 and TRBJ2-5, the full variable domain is NAGVMQNPRHLVRRRGQEARLRCSPMKGHSHVYWYRQLPEEGLKFMVYLQKENIIDESGMPKERFSAEFPKEGPSILRIQQVVRGDSAAYFCASSPEGGAVETQYFGPGTRLLVL.

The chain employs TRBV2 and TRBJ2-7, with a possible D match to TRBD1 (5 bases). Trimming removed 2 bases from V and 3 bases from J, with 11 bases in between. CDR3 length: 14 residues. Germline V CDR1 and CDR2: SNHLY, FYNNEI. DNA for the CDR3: TGTGCCAGCAGTGAACCCGACAGTCTCTACGAGCAGTACTTC. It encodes CASSEPDSLYEQYF. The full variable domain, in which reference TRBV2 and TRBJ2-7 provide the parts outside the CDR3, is EPEVTQTPSHQVTQMGQEVILRCVPISNHLYFYWYRQILGQKVEFLVSFYNNEISEKSEIFDDQFSVERPDGSNFTLKIRSTKLEDSAMYFCASSEPDSLYEQYFGPGTRLTVT.

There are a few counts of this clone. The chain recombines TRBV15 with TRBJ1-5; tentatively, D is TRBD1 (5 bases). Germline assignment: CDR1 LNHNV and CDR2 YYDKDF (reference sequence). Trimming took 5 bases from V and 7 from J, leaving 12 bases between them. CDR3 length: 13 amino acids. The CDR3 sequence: CATSPTVNQPQHF. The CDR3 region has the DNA TGTGCCACCAGCCCGACAGTAAACCAGCCCCAGCATTTT.

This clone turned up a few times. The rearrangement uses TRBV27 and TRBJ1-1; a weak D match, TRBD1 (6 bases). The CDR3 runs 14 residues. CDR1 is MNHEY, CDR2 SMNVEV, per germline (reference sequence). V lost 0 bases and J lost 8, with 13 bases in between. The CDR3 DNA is TGTGCCAGCAGTTTATCGCAGGGAGGGGGAGAAGCTTTCTTT. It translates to CASSLSQGGGEAFF.

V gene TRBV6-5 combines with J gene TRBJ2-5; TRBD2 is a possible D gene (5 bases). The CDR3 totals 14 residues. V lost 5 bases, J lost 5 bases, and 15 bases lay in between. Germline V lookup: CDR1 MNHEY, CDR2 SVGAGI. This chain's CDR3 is CASSERGLRETQYF. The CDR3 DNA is TGTGCCAGCAGTGAACGCGGACTCCGTGAGACCCAGTACTTC.

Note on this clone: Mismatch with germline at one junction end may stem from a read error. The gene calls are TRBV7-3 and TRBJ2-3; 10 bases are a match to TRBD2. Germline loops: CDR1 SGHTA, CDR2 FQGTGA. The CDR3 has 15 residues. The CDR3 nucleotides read TGTGCCAGCAGCATAACTAGCGGGAAGTTAGATACGCAGTATTTT. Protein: CASSITSGKLDTQYF. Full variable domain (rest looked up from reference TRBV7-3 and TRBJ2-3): GAGVSQTPSNKVTEKGKYVELRCDPISGHTALYWYRQSLGQGPEFLIYFQGTGAADDSGLPNDRFFAVRPEGSVSTLKIQRTERGDSAVYLCASSITSGKLDTQYFGPGTRLTVL.

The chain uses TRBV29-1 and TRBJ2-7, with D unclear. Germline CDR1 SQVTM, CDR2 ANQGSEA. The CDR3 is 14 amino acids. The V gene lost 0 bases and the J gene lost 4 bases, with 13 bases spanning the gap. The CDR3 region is CSVEDGRVGYEQYF. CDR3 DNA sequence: TGCAGCGTTGAAGATGGACGGGTGGGATACGAGCAGTACTTC.

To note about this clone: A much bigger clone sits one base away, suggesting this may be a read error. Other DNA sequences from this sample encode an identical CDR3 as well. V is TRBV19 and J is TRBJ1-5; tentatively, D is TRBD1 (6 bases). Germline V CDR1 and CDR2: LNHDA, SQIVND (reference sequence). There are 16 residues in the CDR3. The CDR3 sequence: CASSITGSHSNQPQHF. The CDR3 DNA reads TGTGCCAGTAGTATTACAGGGTCGCATAGCAATCAGCCCCAACATTTT.

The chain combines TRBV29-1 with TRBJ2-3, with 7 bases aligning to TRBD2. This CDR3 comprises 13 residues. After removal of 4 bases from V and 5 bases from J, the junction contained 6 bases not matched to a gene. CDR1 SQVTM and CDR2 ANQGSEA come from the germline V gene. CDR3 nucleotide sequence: TGCAGCGTTGTGGGGGGAGGGAAAGATACGCAGTATTTT. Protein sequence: CSVVGGGKDTQYF.

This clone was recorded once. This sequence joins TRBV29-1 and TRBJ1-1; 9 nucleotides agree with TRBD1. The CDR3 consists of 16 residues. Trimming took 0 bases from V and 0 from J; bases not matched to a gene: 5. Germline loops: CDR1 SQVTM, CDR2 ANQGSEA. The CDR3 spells CSVEEWTGAMNTEAFF. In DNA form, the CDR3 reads TGCAGCGTTGAAGAGTGGACAGGGGCGATGAACACTGAAGCTTTCTTT.

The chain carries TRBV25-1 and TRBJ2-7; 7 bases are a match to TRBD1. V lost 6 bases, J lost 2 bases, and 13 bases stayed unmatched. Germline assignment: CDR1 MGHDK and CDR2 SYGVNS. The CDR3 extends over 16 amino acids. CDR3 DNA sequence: TGTGCCAGCAGCCGAACTCAGGGGGTAGGCACCTACGAGCAGTACTTC. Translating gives CASSRTQGVGTYEQYF.

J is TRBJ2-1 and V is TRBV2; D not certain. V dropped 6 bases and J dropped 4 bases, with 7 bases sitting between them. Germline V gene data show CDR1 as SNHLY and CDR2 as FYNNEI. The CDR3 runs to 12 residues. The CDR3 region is CASRVRYNEQFF. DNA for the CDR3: TGTGCCAGCAGGGTTCGATACAATGAGCAGTTCTTC.

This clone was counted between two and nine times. The CDR3 sequence: CASRPSPGANVLTF. The CDR3 DNA reads as TGTGCCAGCAGGCCTTCGCCTGGGGCCAACGTCCTGACTTTC. The rearrangement links TRBV6-5 to TRBJ2-6, with D unclear. The CDR3 is 14 residues long. Germline V gene lookup returns CDR1 MNHEY and CDR2 SVGAGI. V was shortened by 6 bases and J by 2 bases, with 8 bases between the two germline ends.

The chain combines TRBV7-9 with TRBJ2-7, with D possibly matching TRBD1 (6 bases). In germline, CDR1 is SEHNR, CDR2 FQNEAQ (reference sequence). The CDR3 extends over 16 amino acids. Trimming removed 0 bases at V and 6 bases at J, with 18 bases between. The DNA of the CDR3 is TGTGCCAGCAGCTTAGCGCTTACCTCAGGGGCAATCGAGCAGTACTTC. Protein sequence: CASSLALTSGAIEQYF.